The rows below give T cell receptor beta chains drawn from one sample of a study of response to subunit inactivated influenza vaccine. Using its own MiXCR run on the RT-PCR reads, TCRdb lists one record per CDR3 protein. The sample includes around 500,000 distinct CDR3 sequences, approximately 11% of them seen just once. Sequenced material: PBMCs from blood, taken more than 35 days after vaccination. The receptors derive from a man between 45 and 60 years old who received an inactivated influenza vaccine. Both conserved end residues are part of each CDR3.

V gene,CDR3 protein
TRBV5-1,CASSLDGQGFYEQYF
TRBV20-1,CSARWIQETQYF
TRBV20-1,CSAKVNTQYF
TRBV11-2,CASSSGASRWGTQYF
TRBV18,CASSPPTGGDTEAFF
TRBV28,CASSLTGFGVYNEQFF
TRBV7-7,CASSSWTGGQQETQYF
TRBV7-8,CASSTRSGFTGELFF
TRBV20-1,CSARDSQYETQYF
TRBV12-3/TRBV12-4,CASRRTGPTEKLFF
TRBV7-9,CASSGRTGGSYEQYF
TRBV12-3/TRBV12-4,CASSPDSGELFF
TRBV28,CASSLYILTEAFF
TRBV7-9,CASSLETANYGYTF
TRBV25-1,CASSEPGTGVYEQYF
TRBV10-2,CASSDNRGVETQYF
TRBV11-2,CASSFRGQETQYF
TRBV20-1,CSAERKWGSYEQYF
TRBV12-3/TRBV12-4,CASSGGRGETQYF
TRBV5-1,CASSLAVTSSGGYTF
TRBV15,CATSRDLPGGSYNEQFF
TRBV28,CASSFVTSGGEIGTDTQYF
TRBV10-3,CAIRGTGVHEQYF
TRBV29-1,CSVNHRLGDTEAFF
TRBV5-5,CASSLVPSGGYNEQFF
TRBV7-9,CASSLKLGTQYF
TRBV6-2/TRBV6-3,CASRGIGTSGYNEQFF
TRBV5-1,CASSTQGSGETQYF
TRBV27,CASGIGGNTEAFF
TRBV5-1,CASSLGAGGLLIGYEQYF
TRBV12-3/TRBV12-4,CASSPTYRDRSGELFF
TRBV20-1,CSATDKRWDTQYF
TRBV7-2,CANGLRAGSPLHF
TRBV20-1,CNTGTDTQYF
TRBV5-1,CASSSGFSGGLDTQYF
TRBV6-2/TRBV6-3,CASSSKGISTDTQYF
TRBV5-1,CASSRGGNSGAFTDTQYF
TRBV4-2,CASSQEGAQWTQYF
TRBV9,CASSPGLTIYEQYF
TRBV29-1,CSVEEQGLTDTQYF
TRBV10-3,CAISPTSGELYNEQFF
TRBV5-1,CASSNTGTKVQETQYF
TRBV12-3/TRBV12-4,CASSLNLAPYNEQFF
TRBV5-5,CASSPERGGNNEQFF
TRBV28,CASSPPQGAVNTGELFF